The 27 T cell receptor beta chains below come from one sample, sequenced in a study of regulatory T cells in long-lasting Graves disease. Investigators prepared the TCR beta libraries by applying iRepertoire HTBI primers and Arm-PCR of CDR3 regions. TCRdb processed the multiplex PCR reads anew with MiXCR; each CDR3 protein has one entry. The sample contains roughly 500,000 distinct CDR3 sequences, under 25% of which appear only once. The time point was: persistent/refractory GD, antithyroid drugs over 5 years with positive TRAb. Generation of the TCR library employed RNA extracted from PBMCs. The sample was peripheral blood mononuclear cells (PBMCs), taken when the disease was refractory, from a patient treated with antithyroid drugs. The receptors derive from a female donor with Graves disease.

This clonotype showed up many times. This chain links TRBV2 with TRBJ2-7, with D hard to call. The germline V gene encodes CDR1 SNHLY and CDR2 FYNNEI. The CDR3 spans 13 residues. V lost 8 bases to trimming and J lost 2 bases, with 13 bases between them. CDR3 nucleotide sequence: TGTGCCAGCGGACCGGGTCCACCCTACGAGCAGTACTTC. Its translation is CASGPGPPYEQYF.

This clonotype appeared many times. This chain joins TRBV3-1 and TRBJ1-2, with D unresolved. V was cut by 0 bases and J by 8 bases, with 13 bases left in between. CDR3 length: 14 amino acids. Germline CDR1 and CDR2: LGHDT and YNNKEL (reference sequence). The CDR3 DNA follows: TGTGCCAGCAGCCAAGATGAACAGATAGGGGGCTACACCTTC. It translates to CASSQDEQIGGYTF.

At least ten counts were recorded for this clonotype. The chain combines TRBV30 with TRBJ1-2, with D tentatively TRBD1 (6 bases). The V gene lost 3 bases and the J gene lost 9 bases, with 17 bases spanning the gap. This CDR3 is built from 13 residues. Per the germline V gene, CDR1 is GTSNPN and CDR2 is SVGIG (reference sequence). The CDR3 loop is CAWRGGRGYSYTF. For the CDR3, the DNA is TGTGCCTGGAGAGGGGGGCGCGGTTATAGCTACACCTTC.

The chain combines TRBV4-1 with TRBJ2-2, with TRBD2 matching over 8 bases. Trimming at V came to 0 bases and at J to 5 bases, leaving 8 bases not matched to a gene. Germline assignment: CDR1 MGHRA and CDR2 YSYEKL. This CDR3 has 17 amino acids. The CDR3 is CASSQDLREGLTGELFF. The CDR3 nucleotides are TGCGCCAGCAGCCAAGATCTCCGGGAGGGCCTAACCGGGGAGCTGTTTTTT.

The chain recombines TRBV4-1 with TRBJ2-2; either TRBD1 or TRBD2 may fit D (5 bases each). The CDR3 contains 14 residues. The germline V and J ends were trimmed by 1 base and 6 bases, with 9 bases remaining between them. From germline, CDR1 is MGHRA and CDR2 YSYEKL. The CDR3 DNA is TGCGCCAGCAGCCAAGTTGGGGGATCCGGGGAGCTGTTTTTT. Translation: CASSQVGGSGELFF.

This clonotype was picked up many times. This chain connects TRBV6-9 to TRBJ1-5, with D perhaps matching TRBD1 (5 bases). The CDR3 runs to 15 residues. The V and J ends lost 4 bases and 0 bases respectively, with 10 bases between them. Germline-derived CDR1 and CDR2 are MNHGY and SVAAGI. CDR3 DNA: TGTGCCAGCAGTTTGAGCGGGGGTAGCAATCAGCCCCAGCATTTT. Its translation: CASSLSGGSNQPQHF.

This clonotype was recorded a few times. This rearrangement joins TRBV7-9 to TRBJ1-2, with a weak D call TRBD1 (5 bases). The CDR3 has 12 residues. The germline V and J ends were trimmed by 5 bases and 8 bases, with 12 bases remaining between them. Looked up from germline, CDR1 is SEHNR and CDR2 is FQNEAQ (reference sequence). The CDR3 bases are TGTGCCAGCAGCCCAGGGATTTCAGGCTACACCTTC. It translates to CASSPGISGYTF.

This clonotype has ten or more counts. This chain joins TRBV20-1 and TRBJ1-2; 7 nucleotides align to TRBD1. The V segment lost 3 bases and the J segment 3 bases; nucleotides outside the gene matches: 10. The CDR3 loop spans 15 amino acids. Germline CDR1 and CDR2: DFQATT and SNEGSKA (reference sequence). The DNA of the CDR3 is TGCAGTGCTAGGACCGGGACAGCAATCGACTATGGCTACACCTTC. Encoded protein: CSARTGTAIDYGYTF.

This clonotype has a count of ten or more. The V call is TRBV7-2, the J call TRBJ2-5; 11 positions match TRBD2. This CDR3 is 16 amino acids long. The J segment lost 5 bases and the V segment lost 5 bases, leaving 10 bases of the junction unmatched. Germline V gene sequence: CDR1 SGHTA, CDR2 FQGNSA. The CDR3 loop is CASSPRRLAGSETQYF. CDR3 nucleotide sequence: TGTGCCAGCAGCCCCAGGAGACTAGCGGGATCCGAGACCCAGTACTTC. The full variable domain, completed using reference TRBV7-2 and TRBJ2-5, is GAGVSQSPSNKVTEKGKDVELRCDPISGHTALYWYRQSLGQGLEFLIYFQGNSAPDKSGLPSDRFSAERTGGSVSTLTIQRTQQEDSAVYLCASSPRRLAGSETQYFGPGTRLLVL.

This clonotype was found a few times. The chain combines TRBV3-1 with TRBJ1-1; D remains unclear. Trimming removed 0 bases from V and 2 bases from J, with 10 bases in between. Per the germline V gene, CDR1 is LGHDT and CDR2 is YNNKEL (reference sequence). This CDR3 contains 15 residues. CDR3 amino acids: CASSQDASPNTEAFF. As DNA, the CDR3 is TGTGCCAGCAGCCAAGATGCCAGCCCCAACACTGAAGCTTTCTTT.

There are many counts of this clonotype. This chain uses TRBV6-1 with TRBJ2-2; TRBD2 aligns across 11 bases. V shed 5 bases and J 1 base; nucleotides not matched to a gene: 3. The CDR3 is 16 amino acids. Germline V lookup: CDR1 MNHNS, CDR2 SASEGT. CDR3 sequence (DNA): TGTGCCAGCAGTCCCGGGACTAGCGGGAACACCGGGGAGCTGTTTTTT. Protein: CASSPGTSGNTGELFF.

As for this clonotype: The junction and the germline gene differ at one end; a read error may be behind it. The rearrangement uses TRBV4-1 and TRBJ2-7; 7 bases line up with TRBD2. Germline CDR1 reads MGHRA; CDR2 reads YSYEKL. The CDR3 is made up of 16 amino acids. The CDR3 bases are TGCGCCGGCAGCCAAGAACGCAGGGACTACTCCTACGAGCAGTACTTC. Protein sequence: CAGSQERRDYSYEQYF.

This clonotype was counted ten times or more. The rearrangement joins TRBV7-2 to TRBJ2-7; 8 positions match TRBD1. Unmatched junction bases numbered 6, after V lost 5 bases and J lost 6 bases. This CDR3 has 13 residues. Germline V gene data show CDR1 as SGHTA and CDR2 as FQGNSA. The CDR3 reads CASSPFTGGEQYF. CDR3 coding DNA: TGTGCCAGCAGCCCATTTACAGGGGGCGAGCAGTACTTC.

There are a few counts of this clonotype. V and J are TRBV6-2 or TRBV6-3 and TRBJ2-5; unclear D gene. The CDR3 has 10 amino acids. Trimming stripped 8 bases from V and 5 bases from J, with 6 bases between. CDR1 MNHEY and CDR2 SVGEGT come from the germline V gene. The DNA of the CDR3 is TGTGCCAGCGGCTATGAGACCCAGTACTTC. Translated: CASGYETQYF.

Only a few counts were recorded for this clonotype. The V call is TRBV6-1, the J call TRBJ1-2, with 12 bases fitting TRBD1. V dropped 5 bases and J dropped 7; count of bases not matched to a gene: 11. The CDR3 loop spans 16 amino acids. Germline assignment: CDR1 MNHNS and CDR2 SASEGT. The CDR3 DNA reads TGTGCCAGCAGTAACTTCCCGGGACAGGGGGCAGGTGGCTACACCTTC. The encoded protein is CASSNFPGQGAGGYTF.

This clonotype was counted a few times. The chain has TRBV6-1 and TRBJ1-5; no firm D call. V lost 7 bases and J 4 bases, leaving 8 bases between the germline ends. Germline V lookup: CDR1 MNHNS, CDR2 SASEGT. The CDR3 loop spans 12 amino acids. CDR3 residues: CASTEGNQPQHF. DNA of the CDR3: TGTGCCAGCACCGAGGGTAATCAGCCCCAGCATTTT.

This clonotype was counted many times. The V gene is TRBV12-3 or TRBV12-4, the J gene TRBJ2-2; weak D call: TRBD2 (5 bases). Trimming removed 6 bases at V and 2 bases at J, with 10 bases between. CDR3 length: 14 residues. The DNA of the CDR3 is TGTGCCAGCAGGGTCCGGGAAAACACCGGGGAGCTGTTTTTT. Translation: CASRVRENTGELFF.

In this sample, this clonotype turned up a few times. J is TRBJ2-7 and V is TRBV20-1; possibly TRBD1 for D (6 bases). This CDR3 has 15 amino acids. V was pared by 4 bases and J by 3 bases, with 19 bases between. In germline, CDR1 is DFQATT, CDR2 SNEGSKA (reference sequence). The CDR3 nucleotides read TGCAGTGCTATCGACCCGTCCAGGGGAATCTACGAGCAGTACTTC. It specifies CSAIDPSRGIYEQYF.

J is TRBJ2-1 and V is TRBV7-3; 13 bases are shared with TRBD2. The CDR3 loop spans 16 amino acids. The junction had 8 bases not matched to a gene; V was cut back by 5 bases and J by 7 bases. Germline CDR1 and CDR2: SGHTA and FQGTGA. The CDR3 DNA follows: TGTGCCAGCAGCAAAACCGGGACTAGCGGGATTAATGAGCAGTTCTTC. This sequence encodes CASSKTGTSGINEQFF.

This clonotype was seen ten or more times. The rearrangement links TRBV5-6 to TRBJ1-4, with D perhaps TRBD1 (6 bases). Trimming took 2 bases from V and 0 from J, leaving 8 bases between them. This CDR3 is built from 15 residues. In germline, CDR1 is SGHDT, CDR2 YYEEEE. The CDR3 DNA reads as TGTGCCAGCAGCTTTGGACAGTCAACTAATGAAAAACTGTTTTTT. Translated, it gives CASSFGQSTNEKLFF. Full variable domain (missing parts from reference TRBV5-6 and TRBJ1-4): DAGVTQSPTHLIKTRGQQVTLRCSPKSGHDTVSWYQQALGQGPQFIFQYYEEEERQRGNFPDRFSGHQFPNYSSELNVNALLLGDSALYLCASSFGQSTNEKLFFGSGTQLSVL.

Concerning this clonotype itself: One base away lies a much larger clone, so this may be a sequencing read error. This chain uses TRBV7-2 with TRBJ2-5, with D uncertain. V was cut by 1 base and J by 5 bases, with 23 bases left in between. CDR1 is SGHTA, CDR2 FQGNSA, per germline. The CDR3 is 18 residues long. The CDR3 nucleotides are TGTGCCAGCAGCTTAGTTTCTCCGCCTCGGCCTTTAGGGGAGACCCAGTACTTC. Translating gives CASSLVSPPRPLGETQYF. Complete variable domain (other parts from reference TRBV7-2 and TRBJ2-5): GAGVSQSPSNKVTEKGKDVELRCDPISGHTALYWYRQSLGQGLEFLIYFQGNSAPDKSGLPSDRFSAERTGGSVSTLTIQRTQQEDSAVYLCASSLVSPPRPLGETQYFGPGTRLLVL.

This clonotype was counted at least ten times. The chain couples TRBV28 to TRBJ2-3; D gene ambiguous. The V gene lost 2 bases and the J gene lost 2 bases, with 5 bases spanning the gap. Looked up from germline, CDR1 is MDHEN and CDR2 is SYDVKM. CDR3 length equals 13 residues. This CDR3 reads CASSLPDTDTQYF. DNA of the CDR3: TGTGCCAGCAGTTTACCCGACACAGATACGCAGTATTTT. Filled out from reference TRBV28 and TRBJ2-3, the complete variable domain reads DVKVTQSSRYLVKRTGEKVFLECVQDMDHENMFWYRQDPGLGLRLIYFSYDVKMKEKGDIPEGYSVSREKKERFSLILESASTNQTSMYLCASSLPDTDTQYFGPGTRLTVL.

This sequence joins TRBV4-2 and TRBJ2-7; 9 nucleotides line up with TRBD2. V gave up 3 bases and J gave up 3 bases; unmatched junction bases: 9. Germline values: CDR1 LGHNA, CDR2 YNFKEQ. This CDR3 has 16 residues. CDR3 bases: TGTGCCAGCAGCCAGGAAAGACTAGCGGAGGTCTACGAGCAGTACTTC. It yields the protein CASSQERLAEVYEQYF.

The table lists this clonotype with a count of one. This may come from a read error, since a much larger clone is one base off. The gene calls are TRBV6-9 and TRBJ2-7; 8 bases line up with TRBD2. CDR3 length: 15 residues. Looked up from germline, CDR1 is MNHGY and CDR2 is SVAAGI. The trim removed 3 bases at V and 0 bases at J, leaving 4 bases unmatched. For the CDR3, the DNA is TGTGCCAGCAGTTACTTTAGCGGGGACTCCTACGAGCAGTACTTC. Translated, it gives CASSYFSGDSYEQYF.

The rearrangement joins TRBV28 to TRBJ2-3, with 8 bases lining up with TRBD2. This CDR3 is 15 amino acids long. Germline V lookup: CDR1 MDHEN, CDR2 SYDVKM. The J segment lost 3 bases and the V segment lost 3 bases, leaving 5 bases of the junction unmatched. The CDR3 nucleotides are TGTGCCAGCAGTTTCGCGGGAGGTTTGACAGATACGCAGTATTTT. The encoded protein is CASSFAGGLTDTQYF.

The chain has TRBV28 and TRBJ2-1; D is perhaps TRBD1 or TRBD2 (5 bases each). In germline, CDR1 is MDHEN, CDR2 SYDVKM. The V gene lost 11 bases and the J gene lost 15 bases, with 29 bases spanning the gap. The CDR3 is 14 residues long. CDR3 sequence: CAHMPSGGDASPFF. DNA for the CDR3: TGTGCCCATATGCCTTCTGGGGGAGACGCCTCGCCGTTCTTC.

Only a few counts were recorded for this clonotype. The J gene is TRBJ2-2, the V gene TRBV27, with TRBD1 identical over 7 bases. The germline gives CDR1 MNHEY, CDR2 SMNVEV (reference sequence). With V trimmed by 5 bases and J by 5 bases, 11 bases remained unmatched. The CDR3 totals 16 residues. As DNA, the CDR3 is TGTGCCAGCAGTCCGACAGGGTTCTTAGGTACCGGGGAGCTGTTTTTT. Protein: CASSPTGFLGTGELFF.